This T cell receptor (beta chain) comes out of a study of T-cell reconstitution after alpha-beta-depleted transplantation in children. This clonotype was detected only a few times. A TCRbeta library incorporating unique molecular identifiers was prepared. Each CDR3 protein is one row after TCRdb ran MiXCR on the PCR reads. The sample includes 17,000 or so distinct CDR3 sequences, around 12% of them seen just once. This material consisted of PBMCs, mostly from graft donor cells, taken 180 days after TCRalphabeta/CD19-depleted stem cell transplant. This TCR was recovered from a boy younger than two who had a stem cell transplant for Wiskott-Aldrich syndrome, so the T cells may come from the graft donor.

The DNA for the CDR3 is TGCAGTGCTCAGATCGGGACCGCTAATTCACCCCTCCACTTT. It encodes CSAQIGTANSPLHF. This chain uses TRBV20-1 with TRBJ1-6; D might be TRBD1 (5 bases). The CDR3 has 14 residues. Germline assignment: CDR1 DFQATT and CDR2 SNEGSKA (reference sequence). V lost 5 bases and J lost 6, with 14 bases in between.